This T cell receptor beta chain was retrieved from a study of blood T cell repertoires in COVID-19. Germline V gene data show CDR1 as SGHRS and CDR2 as YFSETQ. Trimming left V 4 bases short and J 1 base short, with 14 bases between. The CDR3 loop spans 16 amino acids. Produced via immunoSEQ multiplex PCR; TCRdb's table is partial and in-frame only. The sample lists about 230,000 clones, 65% to 90% seen once, with 11% in the top ten. The sequenced sample consisted of peripheral blood. The clonotype was recovered from a man aged 50 to 60 with COVID-19, enrolled during active disease. The gene calls are TRBV5-1 and TRBJ2-2; a weak D match, TRBD1 (5 bases). CDR3 nucleotides: TGCGCCAGCAGCCCACAGGTCTCGGGGAACACCGGGGAGCTGTTTTTT. It codes for CASSPQVSGNTGELFF.